This T cell receptor (beta chain) originates from a study of human T cells and chemical hapten exposure. In the original analysis: Individual samples carried between roughly 23,224 and 700,000 TCRs, with about 88,000 as the median. TCRdb fed the RACE reads into MiXCR, producing one record per CDR3 protein. Clone size and V and J calls follow TCRdb, not the original study. Here the sample spans approximately 97,000 distinct CDR3 sequences, roughly 8.5% being singletons. This clonotype was observed at least ten times. The antigen remains undetermined. Time point: healthy volunteer bleed at 2 weeks. Before extraction, the whole blood was not fractionated, and total RNA was taken from it. Study results and limitations: The number of TCRs over 1 in 1000 frequency stayed unchanged after DPC.

The V and J ends lost 5 bases and 0 bases respectively, with 11 bases between them. Per the germline V gene, CDR1 is SQVTM and CDR2 is ANQGSEA. The CDR3 runs to 14 residues. This chain links TRBV29-1 with TRBJ1-5; tentative D call: TRBD1 (5 bases). The source material was whole blood. The receptor was isolated from a female donor in good health. Some clones in this sample may be carry-over from other donors' samples. CDR3 nucleotide sequence: TGCAGCGTTCGGGGCAGTAGTAGCAATCAGCCCCAGCATTTT. This gives the protein CSVRGSSSNQPQHF.